One sample yielded the 20 T cell receptor beta chains listed below, sequenced in a study of blood T cell repertoires in COVID-19. Sequencing was performed with immunoSEQ multiplex PCR; in TCRdb, only in-frame clones are kept and a portion is missing. This sample carries about 100,000 clones, about 87% of them seen once, and the ten largest clones take roughly 6.6%. The source material was peripheral blood. The receptors were gathered from a man in his forties or fifties with active or convalescent COVID-19.

This chain links TRBV5-4 with TRBJ2-7, with D perhaps TRBD1 (5 bases). Germline V gene sequence: CDR1 SGHNT, CDR2 YYREEE (reference sequence). V lost 0 bases and J 7 bases, leaving 20 bases between the germline ends. There are 16 residues in the CDR3. The CDR3 spells CASSLGGTVGTGEQYF. In DNA form, the CDR3 reads TGTGCCAGCAGCTTGGGGGGCACCGTAGGAACCGGAGAGCAGTACTTC.

The count of this clone is one. The rearrangement links TRBV4-3 to TRBJ2-1, with 10 bases fitting TRBD2. The CDR3 spans 13 residues. CDR1 is LGHNA and CDR2 is YSLEER in the germline V gene. The J segment lost 16 bases and the V segment lost 0 bases, leaving 6 bases of the junction unmatched. The CDR3 loop is CASSQDASGSPFF. The CDR3 DNA reads TGCGCCAGCAGCCAAGATGCTAGCGGGAGCCCATTCTTC.

The chain couples TRBV6-5 to TRBJ1-5; no clear D. The CDR3 runs 12 residues. Germline V gene data show CDR1 as MNHEY and CDR2 as SVGAGI. V shed 8 bases and J shed 4 bases, with 9 bases lying between them. The CDR3 DNA is TGTGCCAGCGATGACTGGAATCAGCCCCAGCATTTT. Its translation: CASDDWNQPQHF.

The genes are TRBV4-3 and TRBJ2-1; 10 bases are shared with TRBD2. V dropped 0 bases and J dropped 2; count of bases not matched to a gene: 1. CDR3 length: 16 amino acids. Germline loops: CDR1 LGHNA, CDR2 YSLEER. The chain's CDR3 is CASSQDLAGAYNEQFF. The DNA of the CDR3 is TGCGCCAGCAGCCAAGACCTAGCGGGAGCCTACAATGAGCAGTTCTTC.

The CDR3 region is CASSSSPTGGVYEQYF. The CDR3, as DNA: TGCGCCAGCAGCTCGAGCCCCACAGGGGGAGTCTACGAGCAGTACTTC. The rearrangement uses TRBV5-1 and TRBJ2-7, with TRBD1 identical over 8 bases. Per germline, CDR1 SGHRS and CDR2 YFSETQ. V was clipped by 3 bases and J by 3 bases; unmatched bases: 11. The CDR3 loop spans 16 amino acids.

The V call is TRBV19, the J call TRBJ2-5; perhaps TRBD2 as D (6 bases). The CDR3 runs to 14 residues. V lost 8 bases and J lost 5, with 18 bases in between. Looked up from germline, CDR1 is LNHDA and CDR2 is SQIVND (reference sequence). The CDR3 loop reads CASSGSWTTETQYF. Here the CDR3 DNA reads TGTGCCAGTTCCGGCTCTTGGACTACTGAGACCCAGTACTTC.

The chain joins TRBV11-3 to TRBJ1-5; 8 bases agree with TRBD1. The CDR3 sequence is 17 residues long. With V trimmed by 0 bases and J by 2 bases, 6 bases remained unmatched. CDR1 SGHNT and CDR2 YENEEA come from the germline V gene. Written as DNA, the CDR3 is TGTGCCAGCAGCTTAGACCACCCAGGGGGCCGCAATCAGCCCCAGCATTTT. Its protein is CASSLDHPGGRNQPQHF.

The V gene is TRBV24-1, the J gene TRBJ2-3; 10 nucleotides line up with TRBD2. The CDR3 totals 16 residues. V shed 7 bases and J 1 base; nucleotides not matched to a gene: 7. The germline CDR1 and CDR2 sequences are KGHDR and SFDVKD. The CDR3 DNA reads TGTGCCACCAGCTCCGCCGGGACTAGCGGCACAGATACGCAGTATTTT. Its protein is CATSSAGTSGTDTQYF.

The gene calls are TRBV19 and TRBJ1-1; no firm D call. Germline V gene lookup returns CDR1 LNHDA and CDR2 SQIVND (reference sequence). The CDR3 is made up of 13 amino acids. V dropped 3 bases and J dropped 0 bases, with 5 bases sitting between them. CDR3 amino acids: CASSIFLNTEAFF. CDR3 DNA: TGTGCCAGTAGTATCTTCCTGAACACTGAAGCTTTCTTT. The full variable domain, its missing parts supplied by reference TRBV19 and TRBJ1-1, is DGGITQSPKYLFRKEGQNVTLSCEQNLNHDAMYWYRQDPGQGLRLIYYSQIVNDFQKGDIAEGYSVSREKKESFPLTVTSAQKNPTAFYLCASSIFLNTEAFFGQGTRLTVV.

The chain has TRBV4-1 and TRBJ2-2, with 10 bases matching TRBD2. The CDR3 totals 17 residues. The germline V gene has CDR1 MGHRA and CDR2 YSYEKL. J gave up 4 bases and V 0 bases, and 5 bases lay outside the gene matches. DNA for the CDR3: TGCGCCAGCAGCCAAGATGGGCTAGCGGGAGTCACCGGGGAGCTGTTTTTT. Its protein product is CASSQDGLAGVTGELFF.

This clone was recorded once. The genes are TRBV12-3 or TRBV12-4 and TRBJ1-1; TRBD1 is a possible D gene (6 bases). V was trimmed by 6 bases and J by 3 bases, leaving 8 bases between them. The CDR3 runs to 12 residues. CDR3 DNA: TGTGCCAGCAGAGGACAGTACACTGAAGCTTTCTTT. Translated, it gives CASRGQYTEAFF.

The chain joins TRBV5-1 to TRBJ1-1, with D tentatively TRBD1 (6 bases). Per the germline V gene, CDR1 is SGHRS and CDR2 is YFSETQ. V was cut by 0 bases and J by 0 bases, with 9 bases left in between. The CDR3 extends over 15 amino acids. The CDR3 DNA is TGCGCCAGCAGCTTGGCCGCAGGGGTGAACACTGAAGCTTTCTTT. This codes for CASSLAAGVNTEAFF.

J is TRBJ1-2 and V is TRBV7-9, with TRBD1 matching 7 bases. CDR1 and CDR2 from the germline V gene are SEHNR and FQNEAQ (reference sequence). With 5 bases clipped from V and 2 bases from J, the junction kept 5 bases outside the gene matches. The CDR3 loop spans 14 amino acids. CDR3 coding DNA: TGTGCCAGCAGCGCCGGGGGACAGAACTATGGCTACACCTTC. It is translated as CASSAGGQNYGYTF.

This sequence joins TRBV4-2 and TRBJ2-4, with 10 bases fitting TRBD1. Trimming cost V 3 bases and J 0 bases; bases outside gene matches: 8. This CDR3 is built from 18 residues. Germline V lookup: CDR1 LGHNA, CDR2 YNFKEQ. The CDR3 DNA reads as TGTGCCAGCAGCCACGAACGTGGGACAGGGGTAGCCAAAAACATTCAGTACTTC. Translating gives CASSHERGTGVAKNIQYF.

The chain employs TRBV27 and TRBJ2-1, with TRBD2 identical over 7 bases. The trim removed 7 bases at V and 1 base at J, leaving 10 bases unmatched. Germline V gene data show CDR1 as MNHEY and CDR2 as SMNVEV (reference sequence). The CDR3 loop spans 16 amino acids. CDR3 coding DNA: TGTGCCAGCATTTGGACTAGTTCTGGTTCCTACAATGAGCAGTTCTTC. It codes for CASIWTSSGSYNEQFF.

The chain links TRBV30 to TRBJ2-7; 8 nucleotides align to TRBD1. After removal of 5 bases from V and 6 bases from J, the junction contained 9 bases not matched to a gene. This CDR3 contains 13 residues. The germline gives CDR1 GTSNPN, CDR2 SVGIG (reference sequence). This CDR3 reads CAWGGQGLGEQYF. The CDR3 DNA reads as TGTGCCTGGGGTGGACAGGGTTTGGGCGAGCAGTACTTC.

This chain uses TRBV29-1 with TRBJ1-5; TRBD1 matches at 8 bases. Germline lookup yields CDR1 SQVTM and CDR2 ANQGSEA. This CDR3 spans 14 amino acids. V lost 4 bases to trimming and J lost 1 base; unmatched junction nucleotides: 3. The CDR3 DNA reads TGCAGCGTTGTGGCAGGGGGCAGCAATCAGCCCCAGCATTTT. This gives the protein CSVVAGGSNQPQHF.

This clone was seen just once. The chain employs TRBV5-1 and TRBJ2-7, with 8 bases fitting TRBD1. Trimming at V came to 4 bases and at J to 7 bases, leaving 7 bases not matched to a gene. There are 13 residues in the CDR3. The germline CDR1 and CDR2 sequences are SGHRS and YFSETQ. The CDR3 protein is CASSQTGDREQYF. The CDR3 DNA is TGCGCCAGCAGCCAGACAGGGGATAGGGAGCAGTACTTC.

The sample holds one count of this clone. The chain couples TRBV27 to TRBJ1-1, with TRBD1 identical over 7 bases. V was clipped by 6 bases and J by 11 bases; unmatched bases: 9. The V gene's germline CDR1 is MNHEY and CDR2 SMNVEV (reference sequence). CDR3 length: 12 amino acids. The CDR3 loop is CASRNRQGRAFF. In nucleotides, the CDR3 is TGTGCCAGCAGGAACCGACAGGGTAGGGCTTTCTTT.

The chain carries TRBV3-1 (or the pseudogene TRBV3-2) and TRBJ1-2; 10 positions match TRBD1. The germline V gene has CDR1 LGHDT and CDR2 YNNKEL (reference sequence). Unmatched junction bases numbered 1, after V lost 4 bases and J lost 2 bases. CDR3 length: 14 amino acids. CDR3 sequence reads: CASSRTGGNYGYTF. In DNA, the CDR3 is TGTGCCAGCAGCCGGACAGGGGGAAACTATGGCTACACCTTC.